This TCR beta chain was sequenced in a study of T-cell reconstitution after alpha-beta-depleted transplantation in children. This clonotype was recorded many times. There are 13 residues in the CDR3. The V end lost 2 bases, the J end lost 6 bases, and 8 bases lay between the germline ends. Per the germline V gene, CDR1 is SSHAT and CDR2 is FNYEAQ (reference sequence). Unique molecular identifiers were incorporated during preparation of the TCRbeta library. In TCRdb, the PCR reads were re-called with MiXCR into one record per CDR3 protein. Of about 640,000 distinct CDR3 sequences in the sample, roughly 15% were seen once.

The receptor was isolated from a human donor who donated a stem cell graft to a child with acute myeloid leukemia. This chain joins TRBV7-7 and TRBJ2-1, with unresolved D. This sample comprised PBMCs from the stem cell graft donor, obtained from the stem cell graft. The CDR3 protein is CASSLSASNEQFF. DNA of the CDR3: TGTGCCAGCAGCTTATCCGCGTCCAATGAGCAGTTCTTC.